What follows describes a single T cell receptor (beta chain). Antigen: not known. At one end, the junction sequence differs from germline, possibly due to a read error. Data came from immunoSEQ multiplex PCR; TCRdb stores just in-frame clones and leaves some out. The data show some 110,000 clones, 80% to 95% seen once. The data were taken from a study of T cell repertoires and HLA-DP antigens. Study details: One stimulator alloantigen differed from self by one groove amino acid; the other by ten. Sorted CD137+CD4+ samples averaged around 200 ng DNA; pre-culture CD4+ samples, approximately 1,100 ng.

Germline V CDR1 and CDR2: MNHNS, SASEGT. The CDR3 consists of 11 residues. This sequence joins TRBV6-1 and TRBJ1-6; a weak D match, TRBD1 (6 bases). This receptor was obtained from a woman between 18 and 29 years old in good health and CMV-seronegative. The sequencing input was CD4+ T cells from PBMCs. The CDR3 protein is CASRGVRDTIF. DNA of the CDR3: TGTGCCAGCAGGGGAGTCCGGGACACCATCTTT.